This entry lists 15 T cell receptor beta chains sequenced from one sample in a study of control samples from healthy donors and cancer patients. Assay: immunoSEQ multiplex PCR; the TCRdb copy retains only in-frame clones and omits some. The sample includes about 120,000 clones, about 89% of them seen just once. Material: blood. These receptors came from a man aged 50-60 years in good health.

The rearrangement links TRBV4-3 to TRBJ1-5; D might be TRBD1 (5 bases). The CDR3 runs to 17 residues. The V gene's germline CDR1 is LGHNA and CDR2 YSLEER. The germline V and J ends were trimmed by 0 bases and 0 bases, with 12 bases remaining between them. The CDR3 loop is CASSQDWDFSSNQPQHF. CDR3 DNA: TGCGCCAGCAGCCAAGATTGGGACTTCAGTAGCAATCAGCCCCAGCATTTT.

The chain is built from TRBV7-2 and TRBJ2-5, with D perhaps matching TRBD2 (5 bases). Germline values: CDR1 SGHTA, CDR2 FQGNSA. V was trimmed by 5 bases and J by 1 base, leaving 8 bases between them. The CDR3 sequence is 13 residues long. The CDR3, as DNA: TGTGCCAGCAGCACCGGGATCCAAGAGACCCAGTACTTC. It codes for CASSTGIQETQYF.

DNA of the CDR3: TGCAGTGCTAGTGGGAACCGGGCCGCGAGCTTCTTC. It encodes CSASGNRAASFF. V and J are TRBV20-1 and TRBJ2-1, with D uncertain. V was pared by 3 bases and J by 16 bases, with 19 bases between. The CDR3 consists of 12 residues. Germline CDR1 and CDR2: DFQATT and SNEGSKA (reference sequence).

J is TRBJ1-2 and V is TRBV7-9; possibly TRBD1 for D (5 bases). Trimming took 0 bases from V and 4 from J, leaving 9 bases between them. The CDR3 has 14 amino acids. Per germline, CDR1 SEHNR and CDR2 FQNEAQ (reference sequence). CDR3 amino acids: CASSLADGGYGYTF. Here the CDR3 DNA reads TGTGCCAGCAGCTTAGCGGACGGGGGCTATGGCTACACCTTC.

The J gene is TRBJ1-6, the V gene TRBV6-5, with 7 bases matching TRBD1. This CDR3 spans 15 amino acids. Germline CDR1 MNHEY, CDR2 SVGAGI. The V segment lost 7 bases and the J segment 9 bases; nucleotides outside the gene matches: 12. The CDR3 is CASNPGGGAGSPLHF. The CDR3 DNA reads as TGTGCCAGCAACCCAGGGGGAGGGGCAGGTTCACCCCTCCACTTT.

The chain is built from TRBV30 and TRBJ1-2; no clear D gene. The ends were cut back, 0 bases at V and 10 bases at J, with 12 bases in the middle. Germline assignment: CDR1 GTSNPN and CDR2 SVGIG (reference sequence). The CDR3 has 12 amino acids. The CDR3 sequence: CAWSVGKNFYTF. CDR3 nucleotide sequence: TGTGCCTGGAGTGTTGGGAAAAATTTCTACACCTTC.

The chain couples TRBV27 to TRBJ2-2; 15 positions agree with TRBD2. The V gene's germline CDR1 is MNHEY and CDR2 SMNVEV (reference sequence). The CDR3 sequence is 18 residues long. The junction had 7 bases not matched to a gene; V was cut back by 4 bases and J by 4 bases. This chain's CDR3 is CASSYGLAGGPGTGELFF. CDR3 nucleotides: TGTGCCAGCAGTTATGGACTAGCGGGGGGGCCGGGCACCGGGGAGCTGTTTTTT.

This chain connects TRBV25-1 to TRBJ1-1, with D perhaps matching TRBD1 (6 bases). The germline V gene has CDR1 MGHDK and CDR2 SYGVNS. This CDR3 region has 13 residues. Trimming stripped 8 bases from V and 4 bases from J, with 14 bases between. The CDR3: CASRPGGGTEAFF. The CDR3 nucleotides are TGTGCCAGCCGCCCGGGGGGCGGCACTGAAGCTTTCTTT.

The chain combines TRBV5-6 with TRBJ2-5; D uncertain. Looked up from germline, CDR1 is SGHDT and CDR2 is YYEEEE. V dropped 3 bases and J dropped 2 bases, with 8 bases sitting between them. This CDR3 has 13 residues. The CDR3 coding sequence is TGTGCCAGCAGCTCGAGGATGCAAGAGACCCAGTACTTC. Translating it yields CASSSRMQETQYF.

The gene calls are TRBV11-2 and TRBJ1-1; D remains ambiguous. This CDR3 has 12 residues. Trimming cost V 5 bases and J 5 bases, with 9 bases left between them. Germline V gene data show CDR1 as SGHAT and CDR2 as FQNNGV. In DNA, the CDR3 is TGTGCCAGCAGCCTCCGGAGTACTGAAGCTTTCTTT. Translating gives CASSLRSTEAFF.

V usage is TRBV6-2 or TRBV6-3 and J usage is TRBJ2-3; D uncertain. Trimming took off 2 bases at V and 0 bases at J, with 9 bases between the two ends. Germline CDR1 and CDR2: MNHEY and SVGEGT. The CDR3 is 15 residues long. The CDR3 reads CASSYAGSSTDTQYF. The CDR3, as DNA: TGTGCCAGCAGTTACGCAGGTTCTAGCACAGATACGCAGTATTTT.

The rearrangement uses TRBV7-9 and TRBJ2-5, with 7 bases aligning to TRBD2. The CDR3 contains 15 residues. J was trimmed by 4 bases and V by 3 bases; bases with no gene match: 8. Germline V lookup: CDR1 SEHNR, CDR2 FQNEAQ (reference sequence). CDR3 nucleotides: TGTGCCAGCAGCTTTGCGGGGGACGAAGGAGAGACCCAGTACTTC. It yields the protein CASSFAGDEGETQYF.

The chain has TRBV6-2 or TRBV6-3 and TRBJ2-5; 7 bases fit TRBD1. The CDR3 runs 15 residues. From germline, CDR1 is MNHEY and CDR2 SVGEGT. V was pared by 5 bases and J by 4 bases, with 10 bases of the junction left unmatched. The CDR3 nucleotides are TGTGCCAGCAGTCGTCCGACAGGGCTTGGAGAGACCCAGTACTTC. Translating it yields CASSRPTGLGETQYF.

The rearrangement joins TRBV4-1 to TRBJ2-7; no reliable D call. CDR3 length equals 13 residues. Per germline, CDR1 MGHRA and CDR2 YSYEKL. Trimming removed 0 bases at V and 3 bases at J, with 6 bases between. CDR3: CASSQETDYEQYF. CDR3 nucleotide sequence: TGCGCCAGCAGCCAAGAAACAGACTACGAGCAGTACTTC.

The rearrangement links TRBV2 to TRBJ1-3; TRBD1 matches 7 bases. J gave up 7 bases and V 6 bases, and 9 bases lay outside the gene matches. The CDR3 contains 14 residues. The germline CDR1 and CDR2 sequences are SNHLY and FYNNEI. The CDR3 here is CASRARDSGNTIYF. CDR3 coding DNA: TGTGCCAGCAGAGCCCGGGACAGTGGTAACACCATATATTTT.